These T cell receptor beta chains were read from a single sample in a study of T cell responses to AZD1222 COVID-19 vaccine. Repertoires were generated with immunoSEQ multiplex PCR, while TCRdb's copy carries only in-frame clones and drops some. The sample includes tens of thousands of clones, under 95% of them seen just once. This sample comprised peripheral blood, obtained on day 0 of AZD1222 vaccination. The receptors stem from an adult in good health. CDR3s leave out the opening cysteine and the closing phenylalanine or tryptophan.

J,V,CDR3
TRBJ1-4,TRBV29-1,SVGKVQDEKLF
TRBJ1-3,TRBV9,ASSVQGSGNTIY
TRBJ2-2,TRBV9,ASSSNTGELF
TRBJ1-2,TRBV28,ASSLSGYGYT
TRBJ1-2,TRBV19,ASTTTTGGRIGYT
TRBJ1-3,TRBV28,ASRTGSRNTIY
TRBJ2-1,TRBV5-4,ASSPTSGGPGYNEQF
TRBJ2-7,TRBV29-1,SVALLAGQYEQY
TRBJ2-1,TRBV9,ASSIEQGAYNEQF
TRBJ2-7,TRBV6-5,ASSYSNPREQY
TRBJ1-4,TRBV7-3,ASSPISWDTARLNEKLF
TRBJ1-2,TRBV30,ACRGADNYGYT
TRBJ2-7,TRBV5-4,ASSLGPSGGYEQY
TRBJ1-3,TRBV7-2,ASSPRTSGNTIY
TRBJ1-6,TRBV7-9,ASSSDRDNSPLH
TRBJ2-1,TRBV28,ASSLSSGGADEQF
TRBJ2-7,TRBV6-5,ASSNRGALYEQY
TRBJ1-5,TRBV24-1,ATSDPGSPQGNQPQH
TRBJ1-5,TRBV29-1,SVGMGNQPQH
TRBJ1-2,TRBV3-1/TRBV3-2,ASSQELQGTYGYT
TRBJ2-7,TRBV12-5,ASGPRTGDLAYEQY
TRBJ2-1,TRBV4-2,ASSQVQNEQF
TRBJ1-1,TRBV7-2,ASSLGTPPEAF
TRBJ1-5,TRBV28,ASSLAPVYSNQPQH
TRBJ1-2,TRBV2,ASSGQGRYGYT
TRBJ1-2,TRBV25-1,ASSENYGYT
TRBJ1-3,TRBV20-1,SASRQGFSGNTIY
TRBJ1-5,TRBV18,ASSPDRAQPQH
TRBJ2-7,TRBV9,ASSVGDRTSYEQY
TRBJ2-7,TRBV27,ASSRGVEQY
TRBJ1-1,TRBV27,ASSLRQGREAF
TRBJ2-7,TRBV19,ASSAKDRGVSY
TRBJ1-4,TRBV5-1,ASSLGPEGNEKLF
TRBJ1-2,TRBV11-2,ASSTPLRRADGYT
TRBJ2-1,TRBV7-9,ASSRTSGSYNEQF
TRBJ2-7,TRBV7-3,ASSPGQNYEQY
TRBJ1-3,TRBV7-2,ASSDQGSSGNTIY
TRBJ1-2,TRBV7-9,ASSPGGGSYGYT
TRBJ2-4,TRBV6-6,ASHDRNIQY
TRBJ2-3,TRBV4-2,ASSLGSSGGLNTQY
TRBJ2-7,TRBV6-6,ASSYPSGVEQY
TRBJ2-2,TRBV2,ASSGLIPEGTGELF
TRBJ1-2,TRBV27,ASSLYRGDYGYT
TRBJ1-4,TRBV20-1,SARVREKLF
TRBJ2-3,TRBV11-2,ASSALGEQY
TRBJ1-3,TRBV4-3,ASSQDRGFGGNTIY
TRBJ2-3,TRBV6-5,ASRTGVGTDTQY
TRBJ2-1,TRBV5-8,ASSLFGTWNEQF
TRBJ1-2,TRBV4-1,ASSQGTGGRQDYGYT
TRBJ2-2,TRBV2,ASRDTSSGTGELF
TRBJ2-1,TRBV9,ASSVAGGRYNEQF
TRBJ2-2,TRBV13,ASSTPGTAYTGELF
TRBJ1-2,TRBV11-2,ASSRLGQSSYGYT
TRBJ2-7,TRBV6-5,ASSSGGRRKQY
TRBJ1-2,TRBV20-1,SARRQDYYT